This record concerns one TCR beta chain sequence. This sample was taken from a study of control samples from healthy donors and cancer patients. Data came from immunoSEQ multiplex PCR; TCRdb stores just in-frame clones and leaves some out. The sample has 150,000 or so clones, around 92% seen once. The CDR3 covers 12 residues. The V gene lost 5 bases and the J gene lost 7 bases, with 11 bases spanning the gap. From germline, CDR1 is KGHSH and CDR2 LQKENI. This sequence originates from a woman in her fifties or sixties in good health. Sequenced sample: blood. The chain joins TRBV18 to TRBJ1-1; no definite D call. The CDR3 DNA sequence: TGTGCCAGCTCAACTCCGATCATTGAAGCTTTCTTT. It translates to CASSTPIIEAFF.